Each of the 4 T cell receptor beta chains below was sequenced from the same sample in a study of cytomegalovirus exposure and HLA in healthy donors. The PCR used 60 Vbeta and 13 Jbeta primers. Measured with immunoSEQ multiplex PCR; TCRdb has only the in-frame clones, and not every one. The sample has roughly 200,000 clones, about 80% seen once. Material: PBMCs. The receptors were gathered from a boy between 10 and 17 years old in good health and CMV-seronegative.

The J gene is TRBJ1-1, the V gene TRBV6-5; 8 nucleotides match TRBD1. V trimming: 10 bases; J trimming: 4 bases; junction bases outside the gene matches: 8. The germline CDR1 and CDR2 sequences are MNHEY and SVGAGI. The CDR3 runs to 13 residues. Written as DNA, the CDR3 is TGTGCCACCATCGACAGGGGAAGCACTGAAGCTTTCTTT. Amino acids: CATIDRGSTEAFF.

This chain joins TRBV30 and TRBJ2-7, with a weak D call TRBD2 (6 bases). The V end was cut by 4 bases, the J end by 5 bases, with 15 bases between. From germline, CDR1 is GTSNPN and CDR2 SVGIG (reference sequence). This CDR3 has 13 residues. CDR3 in DNA: TGTGCCTGGACCGGAGGGCCTTTTCACGAGCAGTACTTC. This encodes CAWTGGPFHEQYF.

This rearrangement joins TRBV4-2 to TRBJ2-5; possible D gene TRBD2, 6 bases. The DNA end lines up better with TRBJ2-7; the J call may be wrong. This CDR3 region has 16 residues. Germline assignment: CDR1 LGHNA and CDR2 YNFKEQ. The CDR3 region is CASSQVWGLSMYEQYF. The CDR3 DNA sequence: TGTGCCAGCAGCCAAGTCTGGGGACTCTCAATGTACGAGCAGTACTTC.

This clone was counted a few times. The chain links TRBV19 to TRBJ1-5; D not certain. The CDR3 runs 14 residues. Germline values: CDR1 LNHDA, CDR2 SQIVND (reference sequence). Between the trimmed V and J ends, which lost 7 bases and 0 bases, there was a span of 10 bases. CDR3 nucleotide sequence: TGTGCCAGTATGGCCGGGAGTAGCAATCAGCCCCAGCATTTT. It specifies CASMAGSSNQPQHF.